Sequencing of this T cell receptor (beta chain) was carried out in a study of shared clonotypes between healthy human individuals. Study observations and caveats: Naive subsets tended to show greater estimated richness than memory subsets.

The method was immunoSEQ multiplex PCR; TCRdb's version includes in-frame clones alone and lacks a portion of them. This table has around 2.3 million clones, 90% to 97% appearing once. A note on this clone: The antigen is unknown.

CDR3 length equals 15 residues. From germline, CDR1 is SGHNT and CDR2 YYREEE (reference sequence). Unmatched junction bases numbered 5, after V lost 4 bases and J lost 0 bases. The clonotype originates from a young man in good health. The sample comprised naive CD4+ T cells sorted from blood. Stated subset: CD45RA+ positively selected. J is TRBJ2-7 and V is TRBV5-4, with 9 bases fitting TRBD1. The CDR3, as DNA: TGTGCCAGCAGCCTGGGACAGGGACCCTCCTACGAGCAGTACTTC. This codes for CASSLGQGPSYEQYF.